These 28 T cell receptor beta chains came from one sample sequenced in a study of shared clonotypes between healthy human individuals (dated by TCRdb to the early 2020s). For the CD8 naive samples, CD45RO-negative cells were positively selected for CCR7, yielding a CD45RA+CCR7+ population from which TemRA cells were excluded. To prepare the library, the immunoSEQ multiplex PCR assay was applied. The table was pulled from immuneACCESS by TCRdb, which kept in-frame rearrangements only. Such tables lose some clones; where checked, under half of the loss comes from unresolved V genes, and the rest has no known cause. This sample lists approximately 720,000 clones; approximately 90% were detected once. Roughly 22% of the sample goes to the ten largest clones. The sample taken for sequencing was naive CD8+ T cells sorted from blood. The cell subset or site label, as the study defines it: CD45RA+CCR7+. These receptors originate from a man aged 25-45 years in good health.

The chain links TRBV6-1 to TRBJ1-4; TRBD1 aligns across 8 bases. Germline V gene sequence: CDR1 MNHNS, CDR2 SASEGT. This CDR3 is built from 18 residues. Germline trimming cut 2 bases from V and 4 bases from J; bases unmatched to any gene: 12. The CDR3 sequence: CASSEIAWDRSLNEKLFF. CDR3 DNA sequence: TGTGCCAGCAGTGAAATCGCTTGGGACAGGAGCCTTAATGAAAAACTGTTTTTT.

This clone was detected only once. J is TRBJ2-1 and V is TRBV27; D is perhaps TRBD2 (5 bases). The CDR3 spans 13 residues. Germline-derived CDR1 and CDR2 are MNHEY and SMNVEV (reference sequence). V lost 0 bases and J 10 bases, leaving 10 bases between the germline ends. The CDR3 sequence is CASSLSTGREQFF. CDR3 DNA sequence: TGTGCCAGCAGTTTATCGACGGGAAGGGAGCAGTTCTTC.

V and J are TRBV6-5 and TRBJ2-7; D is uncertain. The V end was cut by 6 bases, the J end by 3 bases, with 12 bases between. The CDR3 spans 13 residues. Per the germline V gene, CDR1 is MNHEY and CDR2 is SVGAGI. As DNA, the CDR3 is TGTGCCAGCAGCTTAAGCGCGCGCTACGAGCAGTACTTC. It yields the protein CASSLSARYEQYF.

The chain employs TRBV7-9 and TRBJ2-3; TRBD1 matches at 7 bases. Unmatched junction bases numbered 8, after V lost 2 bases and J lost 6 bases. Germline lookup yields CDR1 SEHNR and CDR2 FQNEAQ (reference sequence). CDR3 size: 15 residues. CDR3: CASSLRDSRWDTQYF. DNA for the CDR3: TGTGCCAGCAGCTTAAGGGACAGCCGCTGGGATACGCAGTATTTT. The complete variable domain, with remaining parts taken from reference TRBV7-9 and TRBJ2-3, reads DTGVSQNPRHKITKRGQNVTFRCDPISEHNRLYWYRQTLGQGPEFLTYFQNEAQLEKSRLLSDRFSAERPKGSFSTLEIQRTEQGDSAMYLCASSLRDSRWDTQYFGPGTRLTVL.

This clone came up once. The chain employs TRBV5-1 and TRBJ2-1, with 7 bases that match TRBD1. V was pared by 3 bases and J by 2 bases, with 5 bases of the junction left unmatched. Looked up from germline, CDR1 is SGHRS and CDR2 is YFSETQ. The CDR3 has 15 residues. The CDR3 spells CASSSWDRTYNEQFF. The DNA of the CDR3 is TGCGCCAGCAGCTCCTGGGACAGAACCTACAATGAGCAGTTCTTC.

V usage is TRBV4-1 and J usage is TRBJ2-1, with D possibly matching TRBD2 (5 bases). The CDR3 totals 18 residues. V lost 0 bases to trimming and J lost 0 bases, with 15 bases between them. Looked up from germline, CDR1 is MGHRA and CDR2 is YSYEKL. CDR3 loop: CASSQEEVVSHSYNEQFF. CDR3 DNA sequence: TGCGCCAGCAGCCAAGAGGAGGTCGTTAGTCACTCCTACAATGAGCAGTTCTTC.

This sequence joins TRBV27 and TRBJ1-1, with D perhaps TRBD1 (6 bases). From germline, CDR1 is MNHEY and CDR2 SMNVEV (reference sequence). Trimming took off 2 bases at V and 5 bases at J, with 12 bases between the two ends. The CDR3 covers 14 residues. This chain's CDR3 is CASSLMGAGTEAFF. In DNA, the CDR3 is TGTGCCAGCAGTTTAATGGGGGCAGGGACTGAAGCTTTCTTT.

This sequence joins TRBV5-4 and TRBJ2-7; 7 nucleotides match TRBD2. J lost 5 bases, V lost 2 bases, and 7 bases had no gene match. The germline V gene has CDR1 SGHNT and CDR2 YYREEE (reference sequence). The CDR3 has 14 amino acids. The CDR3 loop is CASSFGGGPHEQYF. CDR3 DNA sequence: TGTGCCAGCAGCTTCGGGGGAGGGCCCCACGAGCAGTACTTC.

The CDR3 loop is CASSLTNGLVLSKLEQFF. The CDR3, as DNA: TGCGCCAGCAGCTTGACCAACGGACTAGTTTTATCAAAGCTTGAGCAGTTCTTC. The chain combines TRBV5-1 with TRBJ2-1; 7 bases are shared with TRBD2. There are 18 residues in the CDR3. Germline V CDR1 and CDR2: SGHRS, YFSETQ. The ends lost 1 base at V and 9 bases at J; junction bases unmatched: 19.

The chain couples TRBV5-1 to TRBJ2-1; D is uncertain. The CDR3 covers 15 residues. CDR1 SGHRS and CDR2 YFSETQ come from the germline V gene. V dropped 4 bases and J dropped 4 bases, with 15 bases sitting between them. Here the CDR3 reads CASSLGGNGYNEQFF. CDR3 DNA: TGCGCCAGCAGCCTGGGTGGGAACGGATACAATGAGCAGTTCTTC.

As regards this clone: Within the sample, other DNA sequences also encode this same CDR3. CDR3 residues: CASSPGYEQYF. CDR3 nucleotides: TGCGCCAGCAGCCCCGGGTACGAGCAGTACTTC. The chain uses TRBV5-1 and TRBJ2-7; D is undetermined. Germline assignment: CDR1 SGHRS and CDR2 YFSETQ. The CDR3 sequence is 11 residues long. Trimming pared 4 bases from V and 4 bases from J, leaving 6 bases between. Based on the CDR3 plus reference TRBV5-1 and TRBJ2-7, the full variable domain is KAGVTQTPRYLIKTRGQQVTLSCSPISGHRSVSWYQQTPGQGLQFLFEYFSETQRNKGNFPGRFSGRQFSNSRSEMNVSTLELGDSALYLCASSPGYEQYFGPGTRLTVT.

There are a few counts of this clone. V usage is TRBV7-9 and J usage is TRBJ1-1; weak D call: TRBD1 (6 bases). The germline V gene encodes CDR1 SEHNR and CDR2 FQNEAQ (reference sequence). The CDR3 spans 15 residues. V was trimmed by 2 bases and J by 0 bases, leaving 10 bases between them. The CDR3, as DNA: TGTGCCAGCAGCTTATCACAGGGCATGAACACTGAAGCTTTCTTT. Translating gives CASSLSQGMNTEAFF.

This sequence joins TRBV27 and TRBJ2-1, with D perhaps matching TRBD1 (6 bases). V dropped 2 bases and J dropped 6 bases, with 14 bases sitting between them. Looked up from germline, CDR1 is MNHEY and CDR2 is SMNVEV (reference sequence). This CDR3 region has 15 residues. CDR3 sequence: CASSLKPRQVNEQFF. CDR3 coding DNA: TGTGCCAGCAGTTTAAAGCCAAGACAGGTCAATGAGCAGTTCTTC.

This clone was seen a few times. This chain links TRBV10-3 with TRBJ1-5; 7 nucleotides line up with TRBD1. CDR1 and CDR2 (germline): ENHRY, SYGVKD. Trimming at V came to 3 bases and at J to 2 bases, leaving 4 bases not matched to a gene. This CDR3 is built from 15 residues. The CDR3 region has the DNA TGTGCCATCAGTGAATCCGGGACAGGCAATCAGCCCCAGCATTTT. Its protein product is CAISESGTGNQPQHF.

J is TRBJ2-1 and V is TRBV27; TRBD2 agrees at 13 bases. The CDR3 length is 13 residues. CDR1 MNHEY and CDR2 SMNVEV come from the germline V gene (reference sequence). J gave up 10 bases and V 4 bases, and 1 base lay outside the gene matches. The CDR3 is CASSSGLAGEQFF. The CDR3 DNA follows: TGTGCCAGCAGTTCGGGACTAGCGGGAGAGCAGTTCTTC.

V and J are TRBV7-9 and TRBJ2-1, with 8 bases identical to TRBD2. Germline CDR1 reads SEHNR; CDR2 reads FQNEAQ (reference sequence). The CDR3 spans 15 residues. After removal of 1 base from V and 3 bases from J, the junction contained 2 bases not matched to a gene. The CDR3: CASSLVAGNYNEQFF. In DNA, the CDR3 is TGTGCCAGCAGCTTAGTAGCGGGGAACTACAATGAGCAGTTCTTC.

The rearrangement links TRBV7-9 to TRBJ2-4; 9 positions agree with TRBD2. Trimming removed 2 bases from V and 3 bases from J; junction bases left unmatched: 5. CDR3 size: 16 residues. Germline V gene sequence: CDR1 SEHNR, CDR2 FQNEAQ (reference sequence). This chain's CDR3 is CASSLIAGVGKNIQYF. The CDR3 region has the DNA TGTGCCAGCAGCTTAATAGCGGGAGTTGGCAAAAACATTCAGTACTTC. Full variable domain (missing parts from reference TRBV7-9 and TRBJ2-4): DTGVSQNPRHKITKRGQNVTFRCDPISEHNRLYWYRQTLGQGPEFLTYFQNEAQLEKSRLLSDRFSAERPKGSFSTLEIQRTEQGDSAMYLCASSLIAGVGKNIQYFGAGTRLSVL.

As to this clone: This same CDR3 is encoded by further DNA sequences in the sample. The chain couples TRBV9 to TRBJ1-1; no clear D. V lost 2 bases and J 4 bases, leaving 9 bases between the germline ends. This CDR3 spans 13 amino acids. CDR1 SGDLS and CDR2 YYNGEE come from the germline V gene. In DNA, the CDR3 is TGTGCCAGCAGCGTCGGAGGTAGCACTGAAGCTTTCTTT. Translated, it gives CASSVGGSTEAFF.

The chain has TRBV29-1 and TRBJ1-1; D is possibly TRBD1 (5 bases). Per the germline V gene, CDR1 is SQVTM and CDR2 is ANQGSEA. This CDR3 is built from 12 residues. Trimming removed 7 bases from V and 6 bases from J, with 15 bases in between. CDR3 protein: CSAYLGTPEAFF. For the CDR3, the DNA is TGCAGCGCCTACTTGGGGACGCCTGAAGCTTTCTTT.

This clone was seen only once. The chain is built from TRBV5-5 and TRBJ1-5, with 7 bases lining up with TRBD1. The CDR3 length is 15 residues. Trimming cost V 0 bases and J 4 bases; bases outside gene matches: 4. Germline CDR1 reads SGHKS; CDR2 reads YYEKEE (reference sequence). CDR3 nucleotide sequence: TGTGCCAGCAGCTTGGGACCGGGACAGAATCAGCCCCAGCATTTT. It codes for CASSLGPGQNQPQHF.

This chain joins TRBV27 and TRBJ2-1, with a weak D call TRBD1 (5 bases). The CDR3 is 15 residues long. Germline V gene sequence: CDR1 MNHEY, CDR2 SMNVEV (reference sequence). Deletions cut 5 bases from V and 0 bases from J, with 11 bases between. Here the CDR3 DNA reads TGTGCCAGCAGTGACACAGGTAGCTCCTACAATGAGCAGTTCTTC. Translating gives CASSDTGSSYNEQFF.

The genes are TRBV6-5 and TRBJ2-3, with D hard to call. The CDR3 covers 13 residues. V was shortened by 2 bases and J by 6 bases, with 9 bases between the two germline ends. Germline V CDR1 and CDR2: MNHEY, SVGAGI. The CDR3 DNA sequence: TGTGCCAGCAGTTACATGGCCATTGATACGCAGTATTTT. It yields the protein CASSYMAIDTQYF.

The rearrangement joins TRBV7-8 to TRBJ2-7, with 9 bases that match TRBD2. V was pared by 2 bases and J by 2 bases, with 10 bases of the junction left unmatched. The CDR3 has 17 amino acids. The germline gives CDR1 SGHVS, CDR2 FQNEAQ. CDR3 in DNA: TGTGCCAGCAGCTTATTCCGGGCTAGCGGGATCACCTACGAGCAGTACTTC. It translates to CASSLFRASGITYEQYF.

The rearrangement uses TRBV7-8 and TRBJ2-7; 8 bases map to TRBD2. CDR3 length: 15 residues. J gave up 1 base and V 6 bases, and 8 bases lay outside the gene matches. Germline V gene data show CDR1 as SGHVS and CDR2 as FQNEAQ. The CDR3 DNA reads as TGTGCCAGCAGTCAGAGCGGGAGTCTTTCCTACGAGCAGTACTTC. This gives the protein CASSQSGSLSYEQYF.

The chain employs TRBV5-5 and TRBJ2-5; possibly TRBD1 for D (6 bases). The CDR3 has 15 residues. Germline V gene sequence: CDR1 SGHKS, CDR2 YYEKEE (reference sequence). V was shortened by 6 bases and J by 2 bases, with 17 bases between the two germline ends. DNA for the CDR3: TGTGCCAGCACCGCCTTCAGCAGGGGACAAGAGACCCAGTACTTC. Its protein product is CASTAFSRGQETQYF.

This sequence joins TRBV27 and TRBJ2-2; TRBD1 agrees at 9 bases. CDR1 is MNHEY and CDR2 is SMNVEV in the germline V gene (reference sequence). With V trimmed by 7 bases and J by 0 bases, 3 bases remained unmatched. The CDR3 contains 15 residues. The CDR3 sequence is CASKQGAPNTGELFF. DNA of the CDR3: TGTGCCAGCAAACAGGGGGCCCCGAACACCGGGGAGCTGTTTTTT.

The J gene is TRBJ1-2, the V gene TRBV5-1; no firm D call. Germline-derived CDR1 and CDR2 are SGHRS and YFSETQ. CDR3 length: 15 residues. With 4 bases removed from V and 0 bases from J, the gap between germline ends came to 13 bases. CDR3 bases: TGCGCCAGCAGCGCGGCAGGTATACCTAACTATGGCTACACCTTC. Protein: CASSAAGIPNYGYTF.

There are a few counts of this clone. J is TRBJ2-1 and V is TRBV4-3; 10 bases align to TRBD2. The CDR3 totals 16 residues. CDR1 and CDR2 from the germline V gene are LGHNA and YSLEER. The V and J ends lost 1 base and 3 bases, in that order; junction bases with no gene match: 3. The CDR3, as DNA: TGCGCCAGCAGCCAAGGAACTAGCGGGGTCTACAATGAGCAGTTCTTC. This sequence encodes CASSQGTSGVYNEQFF.